These 4 T cell receptor beta chains were all obtained from the same sample, sequenced in a study of human T cells and chemical hapten exposure. The time point is: pre-sensitization, week 0. The treatment denotes: therapeutic diphenylcyclopropenone sensitization with weekly scalp DPC. TCRdb recomputed calls from the RACE reads with MiXCR, one row per CDR3 protein. The sample has about 380,000 distinct CDR3 sequences; roughly 5.3% are singletons. The source was whole blood, collected in connection with sensitization to the hapten diphenylcyclopropenone (DPC). Receptors were obtained from a woman aged 45-65 years with alopecia areata. Some clones in this sample may be carry-over from other donors' samples.

This clonotype showed up many times. The rearrangement links TRBV12-3 or TRBV12-4 to TRBJ1-2; the D is unclear. The CDR3 loop spans 13 amino acids. With 1 base removed from V and 2 bases from J, the gap between germline ends came to 5 bases. CDR3 nucleotide sequence: TGTGCCAGCAGTTTAGGGGAGAACTATGGCTACACCTTC. Translation gives CASSLGENYGYTF.

J is TRBJ1-5 and V is TRBV3-1; 8 bases agree with TRBD1. Germline CDR1 and CDR2: LGHDT and YNNKEL (reference sequence). The V segment lost 3 bases and the J segment 2 bases; nucleotides outside the gene matches: 3. The CDR3 is 15 amino acids. CDR3 sequence reads: CASSQDRAGNQPQHF. The CDR3 DNA reads as TGTGCCAGCAGCCAGGACAGGGCTGGCAATCAGCCCCAGCATTTT. Full variable domain (missing parts from reference TRBV3-1 and TRBJ1-5): DTAVSQTPKYLVTQMGNDKSIKCEQNLGHDTMYWYKQDSKKFLKIMFSYNNKELIINETVPNRFSPKSPDKAHLNLHINSLELGDSAVYFCASSQDRAGNQPQHFGDGTRLSIL.

This clonotype showed up many times. V usage is TRBV4-3 and J usage is TRBJ1-5; D unresolved. Germline V CDR1 and CDR2: LGHNA, YSLEER. Trimming removed 1 base from V and 5 bases from J, with 6 bases in between. The CDR3 contains 13 residues. CDR3 in DNA: TGCGCCAGCAGCCAAGCCGTAGATCAGCCCCAGCATTTT. Protein sequence: CASSQAVDQPQHF.

At least ten counts were recorded for this clonotype. The chain employs TRBV5-4 and TRBJ2-3; the D gene could be TRBD1 or TRBD2 (5 bases each). V was pared by 4 bases and J by 0 bases, with 12 bases between. This CDR3 region has 15 residues. Germline V gene sequence: CDR1 SGHNT, CDR2 YYREEE (reference sequence). The CDR3 protein is CASSPPGRSTDTQYF. The CDR3 bases are TGTGCCAGCAGCCCCCCGGGACGCAGCACAGATACGCAGTATTTT.